This T cell receptor (beta chain) was sequenced during a study of T cell responses to AZD1222 COVID-19 vaccine. TCRdb's table, derived via immunoSEQ multiplex PCR, lists solely in-frame clones and lacks some. The data contain some 180,000 clones, roughly nine tenths of them singletons. V was shortened by 1 base and J by 8 bases, with 15 bases between the two germline ends. The length of the CDR3 is 15 residues. Germline V gene data show CDR1 as SGHTA and CDR2 as FQGNSA. V gene TRBV7-2 combines with J gene TRBJ2-1; no clear D gene. The material was peripheral blood, obtained 28 days after the second AZD1222 dose. This clonotype originated in an adult who received the AZD1222 COVID-19 vaccine. Here the CDR3 reads CASSLVRHSVDEQFF. CDR3 bases: TGTGCCAGCAGCTTAGTCCGCCACAGCGTGGATGAGCAGTTCTTC.